This T cell receptor (beta chain) was obtained from a study of blood T cell repertoires in COVID-19. TCRdb's copy holds only in-frame clones and misses some; the assay was immunoSEQ multiplex PCR. The repertoire holds around 400,000 clones, with around 87% as singletons. The CDR3 totals 14 residues. CDR1 SQVTM and CDR2 ANQGSEA come from the germline V gene. Trimming left V 2 bases short and J 4 bases short, with 14 bases between. Sequenced sample: peripheral blood. This sequence was found in a woman in her 30s with COVID-19, enrolled during active disease. V is TRBV29-1 and J is TRBJ1-1; maybe TRBD1 (6 bases). CDR3 DNA sequence: TGCAGCGTTGAAATGGGGGTAGGGGGCACTGAAGCTTTCTTT. This encodes CSVEMGVGGTEAFF.